One sample yielded the 26 T cell receptor beta chains listed below, sequenced in a study of blood T cell repertoires in COVID-19. Repertoires were generated with immunoSEQ multiplex PCR, while TCRdb's copy carries only in-frame clones and drops some. The table lists about 210,000 clones, approximately 82% of them singletons, with about 12% in the top ten. Sample: peripheral blood. These receptors were taken from a middle-aged woman with acute or convalescent COVID-19.

J is TRBJ1-2 and V is TRBV11-2, with no clear D. Germline-derived CDR1 and CDR2 are SGHAT and FQNNGV. CDR3 length equals 15 residues. V was clipped by 0 bases and J by 8 bases, with 16 bases between them. The CDR3 protein is CASSLERQVRGGYTF. DNA of the CDR3: TGTGCCAGCAGCTTAGAACGCCAGGTTCGCGGGGGCTACACCTTC.

This clone was picked up a small number of times. This chain uses TRBV5-5 with TRBJ1-6; maybe TRBD1 (6 bases). In germline, CDR1 is SGHKS, CDR2 YYEKEE (reference sequence). The CDR3 totals 14 residues. V lost 2 bases and J lost 7, with 10 bases in between. The CDR3 is CASSFGQKNSPLHF. The CDR3 region has the DNA TGTGCCAGCAGCTTCGGACAGAAGAATTCACCCCTCCACTTT.

The chain carries TRBV25-1 and TRBJ2-1; TRBD2 agrees at 7 bases. Germline-derived CDR1 and CDR2 are MGHDK and SYGVNS. The junction had 6 bases not matched to a gene; V was cut back by 4 bases and J by 6 bases. The CDR3 extends over 14 amino acids. The CDR3 coding sequence is TGTGCCAGCAGTGTTAACGGGGGGAGCAATGAGCAGTTCTTC. Amino acids: CASSVNGGSNEQFF.

V usage is TRBV9 and J usage is TRBJ2-3; no definite D call. Deletions cut 4 bases from V and 2 bases from J, with 5 bases between. The CDR3 totals 12 residues. Germline CDR1 SGDLS, CDR2 YYNGEE. CDR3 in amino acids: CASSLNTDTQYF. CDR3 sequence (DNA): TGTGCCAGCAGCCTTAACACAGATACGCAGTATTTT.

A word on this clone: One end of the junction fails to match germline, which may point to a read error. V gene TRBV6-5 combines with J gene TRBJ2-7, with D unresolved. CDR1 and CDR2 from the germline V gene are MNHEY and SVGAGI. This CDR3 contains 13 residues. This CDR3 reads CAGSYGRIYEQYF. The CDR3 region has the DNA TGTGCCGGCAGTTACGGCAGGATTTACGAGCAGTACTTC.

This clone appeared a single time. This chain links TRBV7-2 with TRBJ2-7; D is possibly TRBD1 (6 bases). Germline CDR1 and CDR2: SGHTA and FQGNSA. The CDR3 has 15 residues. Trimming took 5 bases from V and 1 from J, leaving 15 bases between them. The CDR3 protein is CASSPTGTASYEQYF. The CDR3, as DNA: TGTGCCAGCAGCCCTACAGGGACCGCTTCCTACGAGCAGTACTTC. The full variable domain, its missing parts supplied by reference TRBV7-2 and TRBJ2-7, is GAGVSQSPSNKVTEKGKDVELRCDPISGHTALYWYRQSLGQGLEFLIYFQGNSAPDKSGLPSDRFSAERTGGSVSTLTIQRTQQEDSAVYLCASSPTGTASYEQYFGPGTRLTVT.

This chain connects TRBV15 to TRBJ1-5, with TRBD1 matching 9 bases. From germline, CDR1 is LNHNV and CDR2 YYDKDF (reference sequence). Unmatched junction bases numbered 4, after V lost 2 bases and J lost 5 bases. The CDR3 extends over 15 amino acids. The CDR3 region is CATSRWRDRDQPQHF. CDR3 sequence (DNA): TGTGCCACCAGCAGATGGAGGGACAGGGATCAGCCCCAGCATTTT.

This chain joins TRBV6-5 and TRBJ1-2; TRBD1 matches 8 bases. Germline V gene data show CDR1 as MNHEY and CDR2 as SVGAGI. CDR3 size: 14 residues. With 0 bases clipped from V and 8 bases from J, the junction kept 5 bases outside the gene matches. The CDR3 spells CASSYSRTGWGYTF. The CDR3 bases are TGTGCCAGCAGTTACTCCCGGACAGGGTGGGGCTACACCTTC.

The gene calls are TRBV5-1 and TRBJ2-5, with 7 bases that match TRBD1. CDR1 is SGHRS and CDR2 is YFSETQ in the germline V gene. With V trimmed by 0 bases and J by 2 bases, 10 bases remained unmatched. The CDR3 is made up of 17 amino acids. CDR3 coding DNA: TGCGCCAGCAGCTTGGGACAGGGTTTTTACGGTCAAGAGACCCAGTACTTC. Its translation: CASSLGQGFYGQETQYF.

The CDR3 DNA follows: TGCGCCAGCAGCCAAACTTCGACTAGCGGGGGGGAGGCCAAAAACATTCAGTACTTC. Its translation is CASSQTSTSGGEAKNIQYF. The chain combines TRBV4-1 with TRBJ2-4, with 14 bases identical to TRBD2. Germline V gene sequence: CDR1 MGHRA, CDR2 YSYEKL. With 2 bases clipped from V and 1 base from J, the junction kept 7 bases outside the gene matches. The CDR3 runs 19 residues.

The chain links TRBV9 to TRBJ2-3; the match to TRBD1 covers 7 bases. CDR1 is SGDLS and CDR2 is YYNGEE in the germline V gene. The V gene end was trimmed by 4 bases and the J gene end by 1 base; junction bases not matched to a gene: 12. The CDR3 consists of 17 residues. The CDR3 reads CASSSMAGTDRTDTQYF. CDR3 nucleotide sequence: TGTGCCAGCAGCTCCATGGCCGGGACAGACCGCACAGATACGCAGTATTTT.

This rearrangement joins TRBV5-6 to TRBJ2-5; D possibly corresponds to TRBD2 (6 bases). Trimming removed 4 bases from V and 3 bases from J, with 16 bases in between. The CDR3 sequence is 15 residues long. The germline gives CDR1 SGHDT, CDR2 YYEEEE. The CDR3, as DNA: TGTGCCAGCAGCCCCGATTTAGGAGGGGAAGAGACCCAGTACTTC. Encoded protein: CASSPDLGGEETQYF.

This chain joins TRBV18 and TRBJ1-1, with a possible D match to TRBD1 (5 bases). The V end was cut by 3 bases, the J end by 1 base, with 9 bases between. This CDR3 has 14 amino acids. The V gene's germline CDR1 is KGHSH and CDR2 LQKENI. CDR3: CASSPPGQNTEAFF. CDR3 DNA: TGTGCCAGCTCACCTCCTGGACAGAACACTGAAGCTTTCTTT.

The genes are TRBV5-1 and TRBJ2-3; a weak D match, TRBD1 (5 bases). Trimming cost V 0 bases and J 4 bases, with 12 bases left between them. In germline, CDR1 is SGHRS, CDR2 YFSETQ. This CDR3 has 15 amino acids. Here the CDR3 DNA reads TGCGCCAGCAGCTTGGAGCAGGGTCGGGCAGATACGCAGTATTTT. Translated, it gives CASSLEQGRADTQYF.

In this sample, this clone turned up a few times. This chain links TRBV5-6 with TRBJ2-3; 9 bases match TRBD2. J gave up 8 bases and V 2 bases, and 6 bases lay outside the gene matches. CDR1 is SGHDT and CDR2 is YYEEEE in the germline V gene. This CDR3 contains 14 residues. CDR3 bases: TGTGCCAGCAGCTTCGCGGGAGGGCTCGGTACGCAGTATTTT. It translates to CASSFAGGLGTQYF. The full variable domain, rest sourced from reference TRBV5-6 and TRBJ2-3, is DAGVTQSPTHLIKTRGQQVTLRCSPKSGHDTVSWYQQALGQGPQFIFQYYEEEERQRGNFPDRFSGHQFPNYSSELNVNALLLGDSALYLCASSFAGGLGTQYFGPGTRLTVL.

The chain combines TRBV5-1 with TRBJ2-3; D is possibly TRBD2 (6 bases). CDR3 length equals 15 residues. CDR1 is SGHRS, CDR2 YFSETQ, per germline. V gave up 1 base and J gave up 1 base, with 10 bases separating them. CDR3 protein: CASSLNGGGTDTQYF. The CDR3 nucleotides read TGCGCCAGCAGCTTGAACGGCGGGGGCACAGATACGCAGTATTTT.

The V call is TRBV2, the J call TRBJ2-1; 10 bases map to TRBD2. J gave up 9 bases and V 5 bases, and 7 bases lay outside the gene matches. Germline CDR1 SNHLY, CDR2 FYNNEI. This CDR3 is built from 14 residues. CDR3 DNA: TGTGCCAGCAGTAGAGCGGGGGGGCTGGTTGAGCAGTTCTTC. It encodes CASSRAGGLVEQFF.

This clone was observed a few times. This rearrangement joins TRBV2 to TRBJ2-7, with 10 bases that match TRBD2. The germline V gene has CDR1 SNHLY and CDR2 FYNNEI. The trim removed 4 bases at V and 2 bases at J, leaving 8 bases unmatched. The CDR3 covers 16 residues. The CDR3 region is CASSALAGGTAYEQYF. CDR3 in DNA: TGTGCCAGCAGTGCTTTAGCGGGAGGTACCGCCTACGAGCAGTACTTC.

On this clone itself: One end of the junction fails to match germline, which may point to a read error. The V call is TRBV4-1, the J call TRBJ2-7; no clear D gene. This CDR3 is built from 16 residues. Germline V gene sequence: CDR1 MGHRA, CDR2 YSYEKL. The CDR3 protein is CASSQGLARWTYEQYF. CDR3 nucleotides: TGCGCCAGCAGTCAAGGGCTTGCCAGGTGGACCTACGAGCAGTACTTC.

CDR3: CASSEQELITGANVLTF. CDR3 coding DNA: TGTGCCAGCAGCGAACAGGAGTTAATAACTGGGGCCAACGTCCTGACTTTC. The gene calls are TRBV5-5 and TRBJ2-6, with D possibly matching TRBD1 (5 bases). V lost 4 bases, J lost 2 bases, and 16 bases lay in between. The germline CDR1 and CDR2 sequences are SGHKS and YYEKEE (reference sequence). The CDR3 is 17 residues long.

This clone came up once. This chain uses TRBV5-3 with TRBJ1-2, with TRBD1 identical over 7 bases. TRBV5-3 is sorted into the ORF group, with uncertain function. V dropped 5 bases and J dropped 3; count of bases not matched to a gene: 16. The length of the CDR3 is 17 residues. The CDR3 nucleotides read TGTGCCAGAAGACCTGACAGGGCGGGTCCCTCCTACTATGGCTACACCTTC. Translated: CARRPDRAGPSYYGYTF.

The chain carries TRBV5-4 and TRBJ2-3, with 16 bases fitting TRBD2. The CDR3 is 17 residues long. The trim removed 4 bases at V and 1 base at J, leaving 3 bases unmatched. CDR1 and CDR2 from the germline V gene are SGHNT and YYREEE (reference sequence). The CDR3 DNA reads TGTGCCAGCAGCGGGACTAGCGGGGGGGGCGGCACAGATACGCAGTATTTT. Encoded protein: CASSGTSGGGGTDTQYF. Drawing the rest from reference TRBV5-4 and TRBJ2-3, the complete variable domain is ETGVTQSPTHLIKTRGQQVTLRCSSQSGHNTVSWYQQALGQGPQFIFQYYREEENGRGNFPPRFSGLQFPNYSSELNVNALELDDSALYLCASSGTSGGGGTDTQYFGPGTRLTVL.

The chain carries TRBV2 and TRBJ1-1, with a weak D call TRBD1 (5 bases). The CDR3 spans 11 residues. The V end was cut by 8 bases, the J end by 8 bases, with 12 bases between. Germline CDR1 reads SNHLY; CDR2 reads FYNNEI. CDR3 sequence reads: CASPPGIEAFF. In DNA form, the CDR3 reads TGTGCCAGCCCTCCAGGGATAGAAGCTTTCTTT.

CDR3 nucleotide sequence: TGCGCCAGCAGCCAAGATCTGGGCTTAGGTCGCTCCTACAATGAGCAGTTCTTC. Translating gives CASSQDLGLGRSYNEQFF. This chain uses TRBV4-1 with TRBJ2-1; D uncertain. Per the germline V gene, CDR1 is MGHRA and CDR2 is YSYEKL. The CDR3 loop spans 18 amino acids. V lost 0 bases and J lost 0, with 15 bases in between.

J is TRBJ2-7 and V is TRBV5-1, with 12 bases lining up with TRBD2. Losses at the gene ends were 3 bases for V and 4 bases for J; bases not matched to a gene: 2. Looked up from germline, CDR1 is SGHRS and CDR2 is YFSETQ. The CDR3 has 14 amino acids. CDR3 residues: CASSSLAGGYEQYF. CDR3 DNA sequence: TGCGCCAGCAGCTCCCTAGCGGGAGGGTACGAGCAGTACTTC. The whole variable domain, filled in from reference TRBV5-1 and TRBJ2-7, reads KAGVTQTPRYLIKTRGQQVTLSCSPISGHRSVSWYQQTPGQGLQFLFEYFSETQRNKGNFPGRFSGRQFSNSRSEMNVSTLELGDSALYLCASSSLAGGYEQYFGPGTRLTVT.

This clone was seen only once. The V call is TRBV19, the J call TRBJ2-2; TRBD2 aligns across 10 bases. The CDR3 spans 17 residues. The trim removed 7 bases at V and 4 bases at J, leaving 12 bases unmatched. Germline-derived CDR1 and CDR2 are LNHDA and SQIVND (reference sequence). CDR3 in DNA: TGTGCCAGTACACGATCGGGTAGCGGGGGGTTCACCGGGGAGCTGTTTTTT. Its translation is CASTRSGSGGFTGELFF.